The 26 T cell receptor beta chains below come from one sample, sequenced in a study of cytomegalovirus exposure and HLA in healthy donors. Vbeta (60) and Jbeta (13) primers were used in the PCR. Here immunoSEQ multiplex PCR was the method, and the copy in TCRdb shows in-frame clones only, minus some. Among approximately 120,000 clones listed, over 70% were seen once. The material sequenced was PBMCs. Source of these receptors: a woman aged 45-59 years in good health and CMV-seronegative.

CDR3 DNA sequence: TGTGCCAGCAGACTAAGCCTAGCGGGAAGCTACGAGCAGTACTTC. Protein: CASRLSLAGSYEQYF. The genes are TRBV28 and TRBJ2-5, with 9 bases lining up with TRBD2. The end of the DNA is better explained by TRBJ2-7, so the J call may be wrong. CDR3 length: 15 amino acids. CDR1 and CDR2 (germline): MDHEN, SYDVKM.

The chain has TRBV6-5 and TRBJ2-5, with 11 bases fitting TRBD2. Germline values: CDR1 MNHEY, CDR2 SVGAGI. The CDR3 has 13 residues. V gave up 6 bases and J gave up 4 bases; unmatched junction bases: 1. The CDR3 DNA reads TGTGCCAGCAGACTAGCGGGAGCAGAGACCCAGTACTTC. Protein sequence: CASRLAGAETQYF.

This clone was recorded a few times. Here the CDR3 reads CASAEGVTGELFF. Written as DNA, the CDR3 is TGTGCCAGCGCGGAAGGGGTCACCGGGGAGCTGTTTTTT. The rearrangement uses TRBV9 and TRBJ2-2, with D perhaps matching TRBD1 (5 bases). This CDR3 has 13 amino acids. Trimming cost V 7 bases and J 4 bases, with 11 bases left between them. Germline CDR1 is SGDLS and CDR2 is YYNGEE.

This clone was counted a single time. The chain joins TRBV7-8 to TRBJ2-5; D is possibly TRBD1 (6 bases). The germline CDR1 and CDR2 sequences are SGHVS and FQNEAQ. V was shortened by 2 bases and J by 2 bases, with 12 bases between the two germline ends. This CDR3 contains 15 residues. CDR3 loop: CASSLSGRGQETQYF. CDR3 sequence (DNA): TGTGCCAGCAGCTTATCCGGCAGGGGTCAAGAGACCCAGTACTTC.

V is TRBV7-2 and J is TRBJ2-3; possibly TRBD1 for D (6 bases). Germline V lookup: CDR1 SGHTA, CDR2 FQGNSA. V gave up 2 bases and J gave up 0 bases, with 9 bases separating them. This CDR3 is 15 amino acids long. The chain's CDR3 is CASSLSGHSTDTQYF. In DNA form, the CDR3 reads TGTGCCAGCAGCTTATCGGGACACAGCACAGATACGCAGTATTTT.

J is TRBJ2-5 and V is TRBV27; D perhaps matches TRBD1 (5 bases). The CDR3 covers 15 residues. V was clipped by 8 bases and J by 1 base, with 17 bases between them. The germline V gene has CDR1 MNHEY and CDR2 SMNVEV (reference sequence). The chain's CDR3 is CASRGPDQGQETQYF. The CDR3 coding sequence is TGTGCCAGCCGTGGGCCAGACCAGGGCCAAGAGACCCAGTACTTC.

The chain combines TRBV28 with TRBJ1-2; perhaps TRBD1 as D (6 bases). Trimming cost V 6 bases and J 5 bases, with 19 bases left between them. CDR3 length equals 15 residues. Germline V gene sequence: CDR1 MDHEN, CDR2 SYDVKM. For the CDR3, the DNA is TGTGCCAGCAGCCTTCCCGGGACACTTTCTTATGGCTACACCTTC. The encoded protein is CASSLPGTLSYGYTF.

The rearrangement links TRBV7-2 to TRBJ2-3, with a possible D match to TRBD1 (6 bases). From germline, CDR1 is SGHTA and CDR2 FQGNSA. V was trimmed by 1 base and J by 4 bases, leaving 12 bases between them. The CDR3 extends over 15 amino acids. CDR3 coding DNA: TGTGCCAGCAGCTTAGTAACGAGGGGGTCAGATACGCAGTATTTT. Protein: CASSLVTRGSDTQYF.

In its sample, this clone was seen a few times. The rearrangement joins TRBV5-4 to TRBJ1-2; D not certain. Trimming took off 4 bases at V and 3 bases at J, with 13 bases between the two ends. Germline CDR1 reads SGHNT; CDR2 reads YYREEE (reference sequence). This CDR3 has 14 residues. This chain's CDR3 is CASSPPGVDYGYTF. CDR3 nucleotides: TGTGCCAGCAGCCCGCCGGGTGTCGACTATGGCTACACCTTC.

V gene TRBV4-3 combines with J gene TRBJ2-1, with a weak D call TRBD2 (6 bases). The CDR3 has 17 amino acids. Germline V gene lookup returns CDR1 LGHNA and CDR2 YSLEER. Trimming left V 0 bases short and J 6 bases short, with 18 bases between. CDR3 region: CASSQDLTGALFNEQFF. Written as DNA, the CDR3 is TGCGCCAGCAGCCAAGACCTCACGGGAGCCCTCTTCAATGAGCAGTTCTTC.

This sequence joins TRBV6-5 and TRBJ2-7; 7 bases map to TRBD1. This CDR3 region has 15 residues. Looked up from germline, CDR1 is MNHEY and CDR2 is SVGAGI. With 5 bases clipped from V and 2 bases from J, the junction kept 9 bases outside the gene matches. The CDR3, as DNA: TGTGCCAGCAGTCACCGGGACAGAAAAACCTACGAGCAGTACTTC. Translation gives CASSHRDRKTYEQYF.

This clone has only one observation. The chain employs TRBV29-1 and TRBJ1-4; 8 nucleotides align to TRBD1. The germline V gene has CDR1 SQVTM and CDR2 ANQGSEA. Germline trimming cut 6 bases from V and 4 bases from J; bases unmatched to any gene: 10. CDR3 length equals 15 residues. The DNA of the CDR3 is TGCAGCGTGTCCGCGACAGGGGCGATTAATGAAAAACTGTTTTTT. Its translation is CSVSATGAINEKLFF. Full variable domain (missing parts from reference TRBV29-1 and TRBJ1-4): SAVISQKPSRDICQRGTSLTIQCQVDSQVTMMFWYRQQPGQSLTLIATANQGSEATYESGFVIDKFPISRPNLTFSTLTVSNMSPEDSSIYLCSVSATGAINEKLFFGSGTQLSVL.

V usage is TRBV7-2 and J usage is TRBJ2-2; 7 bases map to TRBD1. CDR1 and CDR2 from the germline V gene are SGHTA and FQGNSA. V trimming: 1 base; J trimming: 8 bases; junction bases outside the gene matches: 13. CDR3 length: 17 residues. CDR3 DNA sequence: TGTGCCAGCAGCTTAGTTTTGCAGGGGGTTGGGTCTGGGGAGCTGTTTTTT. Translating gives CASSLVLQGVGSGELFF.

The chain recombines TRBV28 with TRBJ2-7, with D possibly being TRBD2 (6 bases). V was clipped by 6 bases and J by 2 bases, with 8 bases between them. Per the germline V gene, CDR1 is MDHEN and CDR2 is SYDVKM. This CDR3 comprises 12 residues. The CDR3: CASSWGAYEQYF. The CDR3 DNA sequence: TGTGCCAGCAGCTGGGGGGCCTACGAGCAGTACTTC.

The V and J genes are TRBV28 and TRBJ2-7, with D uncertain. The CDR3 is made up of 11 amino acids. The V and J ends lost 6 bases and 4 bases respectively, with 7 bases between them. Germline V gives CDR1 MDHEN, CDR2 SYDVKM. The CDR3 is CASRFQYEQYF. For the CDR3, the DNA is TGTGCCAGCAGATTCCAGTACGAGCAGTACTTC.

V and J are TRBV7-2 and TRBJ2-2; no clear D. The CDR3 runs 14 residues. Looked up from germline, CDR1 is SGHTA and CDR2 is FQGNSA. V lost 5 bases, J lost 5 bases, and 12 bases lay in between. For the CDR3, the DNA is TGTGCCAGCAGCGGGTTGCTACAGACCGGGGAGCTGTTTTTT. Its protein product is CASSGLLQTGELFF.

Points on this clone: Sequence at one end of the junction differs from germline and may be a read error. The gene calls are TRBV7-9 and TRBJ2-5; TRBD2 agrees at 13 bases. There are 15 residues in the CDR3. Per germline, CDR1 SEHNR and CDR2 FQNEAQ (reference sequence). The CDR3: CSSSLGLAGMETQYF. CDR3 nucleotide sequence: TGTTCCAGCAGCCTGGGACTAGCGGGAATGGAGACCCAGTACTTC.

The V gene is TRBV27, the J gene TRBJ2-3; 7 bases line up with TRBD2. CDR1 and CDR2 (germline): MNHEY, SMNVEV (reference sequence). This CDR3 contains 13 residues. Germline trimming cut 7 bases from V and 6 bases from J; bases unmatched to any gene: 7. CDR3 sequence (DNA): TGTGCCAGCATGGGGAGGGTCGGCGATACGCAGTATTTT. Protein sequence: CASMGRVGDTQYF.

The V call is TRBV4-1, the J call TRBJ1-4; maybe TRBD1 (6 bases). The CDR3 is 15 amino acids. The V gene lost 2 bases and the J gene lost 8 bases, with 15 bases spanning the gap. Germline V gene sequence: CDR1 MGHRA, CDR2 YSYEKL. In DNA, the CDR3 is TGCGCCAGCAGCCAAATGATCGGGGGGGCCGAAAAACTGTTTTTT. This codes for CASSQMIGGAEKLFF.

A single count supports this clone. This sequence joins TRBV5-4 and TRBJ2-7; 7 bases are a match to TRBD2. Trimming took 4 bases from V and 2 from J; bases not matched to a gene: 6. In germline, CDR1 is SGHNT, CDR2 YYREEE (reference sequence). The CDR3 sequence is 14 residues long. In DNA, the CDR3 is TGTGCCAGCAGCAGTGGGGGACTAACCTACGAGCAGTACTTC. Its translation is CASSSGGLTYEQYF.

The J gene is TRBJ2-7, the V gene TRBV21-1; the table's D call TRBD2 went unverified against the DNA. TRBV21-1 is shown as a pseudogene. CDR3 length: 13 residues. CDR3 coding DNA: TGTGCCAGCAGCCGCCGACTGGTATACGAGCAGTACTTC. It codes for CASSRRLVYEQYF.

The rearrangement links TRBV4-3 to TRBJ2-1; 7 positions agree with TRBD1. The CDR3 runs 18 residues. Germline CDR1 reads LGHNA; CDR2 reads YSLEER. V lost 0 bases, J lost 4 bases, and 12 bases stayed unmatched. CDR3 region: CASSQDGTGVLPYNEQFF. CDR3 DNA sequence: TGCGCCAGCAGCCAAGACGGTACAGGGGTACTACCATACAATGAGCAGTTCTTC.

The rearrangement uses TRBV7-9 and TRBJ2-1; TRBD2 matches at 14 bases. Trimming cost V 5 bases and J 6 bases; bases outside gene matches: 12. The CDR3 consists of 18 residues. CDR1 SEHNR and CDR2 FQNEAQ come from the germline V gene (reference sequence). Written as DNA, the CDR3 is TGTGCCAGCAGCCCTAGACCGTCGGGACTAGCGGGAGTCAATGAGCAGTTCTTC. Translating it yields CASSPRPSGLAGVNEQFF.

J is TRBJ2-7 and V is TRBV29-1; D remains ambiguous. The CDR3 length is 13 residues. Trimming removed 7 bases at V and 2 bases at J, with 15 bases between. Germline V gene lookup returns CDR1 SQVTM and CDR2 ANQGSEA. The CDR3 DNA is TGCAGCGCCGGAGCCAGTATTACCTACGAGCAGTACTTC. Its protein product is CSAGASITYEQYF.

The chain recombines TRBV28 with TRBJ1-1; D gene ambiguous. The CDR3 extends over 13 amino acids. Per the germline V gene, CDR1 is MDHEN and CDR2 is SYDVKM. V was clipped by 3 bases and J by 7 bases, with 12 bases between them. The CDR3 region has the DNA TGTGCCAGCAGTTTGGGGAGGGTAGTTGAAGCTTTCTTT. Its protein is CASSLGRVVEAFF.

This clone was counted between two and nine times. The rearrangement uses TRBV19 and TRBJ2-1; 10 bases match TRBD1. Germline CDR1 LNHDA, CDR2 SQIVND (reference sequence). V shed 5 bases and J 6 bases; nucleotides not matched to a gene: 1. This CDR3 contains 13 residues. CDR3 in amino acids: CASSWDRGNEQFF. CDR3 bases: TGTGCCAGTAGTTGGGACAGGGGCAATGAGCAGTTCTTC.